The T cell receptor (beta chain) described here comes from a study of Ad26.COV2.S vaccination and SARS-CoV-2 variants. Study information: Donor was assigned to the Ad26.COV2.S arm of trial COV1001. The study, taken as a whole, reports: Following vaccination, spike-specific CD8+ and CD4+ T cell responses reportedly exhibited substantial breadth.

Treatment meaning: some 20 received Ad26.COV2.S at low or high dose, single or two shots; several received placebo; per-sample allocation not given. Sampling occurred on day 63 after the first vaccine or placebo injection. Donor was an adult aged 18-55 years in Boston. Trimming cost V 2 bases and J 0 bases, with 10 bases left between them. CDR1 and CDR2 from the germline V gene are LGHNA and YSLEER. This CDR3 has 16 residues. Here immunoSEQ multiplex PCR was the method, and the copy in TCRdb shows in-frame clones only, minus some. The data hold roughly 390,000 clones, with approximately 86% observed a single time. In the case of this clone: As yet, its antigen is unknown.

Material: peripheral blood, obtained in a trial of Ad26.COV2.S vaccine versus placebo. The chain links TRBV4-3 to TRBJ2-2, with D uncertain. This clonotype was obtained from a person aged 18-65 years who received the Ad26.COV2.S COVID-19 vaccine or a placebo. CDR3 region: CASSQRTVANTGELFF. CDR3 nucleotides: TGCGCCAGCAGCCAACGGACGGTCGCGAACACCGGGGAGCTGTTTTTT.